This T cell receptor (beta chain) is drawn from a study of beta chain features in type 1 diabetes. The germline CDR1 and CDR2 sequences are MNHEY and SMNVEV (reference sequence). The CDR3 loop spans 12 amino acids. Trimming removed 2 bases at V and 6 bases at J, with 7 bases between. The isolated RNA, all of it, was reverse transcribed, so expressed TCRB transcripts were what got sequenced. Libraries were prepared by immunoSEQ multiplex PCR; TCRdb keeps only in-frame clonotypes and omits some of them. The repertoire holds 150,000 to 200,000 clones, with over 7.5% as singletons. Sequencing was done on a sample of central memory CD4+ T cells from blood. The clonotype was recovered from a young woman in good health. V and J are TRBV27 and TRBJ1-1; D remains ambiguous. This CDR3 is CASSLGGAEAFF. CDR3 coding DNA: TGTGCCAGCAGTTTAGGCGGGGCTGAAGCTTTCTTT.